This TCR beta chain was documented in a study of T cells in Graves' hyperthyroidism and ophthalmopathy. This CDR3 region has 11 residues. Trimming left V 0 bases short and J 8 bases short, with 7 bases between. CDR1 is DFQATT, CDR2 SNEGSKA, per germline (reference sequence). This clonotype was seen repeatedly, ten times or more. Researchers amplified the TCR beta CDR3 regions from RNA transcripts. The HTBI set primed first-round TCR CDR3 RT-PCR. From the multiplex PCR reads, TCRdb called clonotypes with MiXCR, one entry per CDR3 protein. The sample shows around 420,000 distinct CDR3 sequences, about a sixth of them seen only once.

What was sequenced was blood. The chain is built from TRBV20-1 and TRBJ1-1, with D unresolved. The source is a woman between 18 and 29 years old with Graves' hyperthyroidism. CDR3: CSARDRIEAFF. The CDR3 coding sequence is TGCAGTGCTAGAGATCGGATCGAAGCTTTCTTT.